Listed below are T cell receptor beta chains from one sample, sequenced in a study of cytomegalovirus exposure and HLA in healthy donors. Method: immunoSEQ multiplex PCR; TCRdb's copy keeps in-frame clones and lacks some. Here the sample spans 120,000 or so clones, 70% to 90% being singletons. The sequencing input was PBMCs. The receptors were sampled from a young woman in good health and CMV-seronegative. Both conserved end residues are part of each CDR3. Fields, in order: D gene, J gene, clone size, V gene, CDR3 DNA, CDR3 protein. The D gene is left open where the match is weak. A clone size is listed for some rows: how often the clone was seen (once, few, many), or a class if it is expanded.

d_call: TRBD2
j_call: TRBJ2-1
clone_size: .
v_call: TRBV5-1
cdr3_nt: TGCGCCAGCAGCTTGGATTCTAGCGGGGGCTACAATGAGCAGTTCTTC
cdr3_aa: CASSLDSSGGYNEQFF

d_call: .
j_call: TRBJ1-2
clone_size: .
v_call: TRBV28
cdr3_nt: TGTGCCAGCAGTCTCAGGTCCTATGGCTACACCTTC
cdr3_aa: CASSLRSYGYTF

d_call: TRBD1
j_call: TRBJ1-6
clone_size: .
v_call: TRBV7-9
cdr3_nt: TGTGCCAGTCAGACAGGGTTAGGACCCCTCCACTTT
cdr3_aa: CASQTGLGPLHF

d_call: .
j_call: TRBJ2-3
clone_size: .
v_call: TRBV5-4
cdr3_nt: TGTGCCAGCACCGTGGAGCGAAGCACAGATACGCAGTATTTT
cdr3_aa: CASTVERSTDTQYF

d_call: TRBD2
j_call: TRBJ2-7
clone_size: .
v_call: TRBV27
cdr3_nt: TGTGCCAGCAGTTTATCGCGACTAGCGTCGGGGGAGCAGTACTTC
cdr3_aa: CASSLSRLASGEQYF

d_call: .
j_call: TRBJ1-2
clone_size: .
v_call: TRBV27
cdr3_nt: TGTGCCAGCAGTTTAACAATCTCTAACTATGGCTACACCTTC
cdr3_aa: CASSLTISNYGYTF

d_call: .
j_call: TRBJ1-2
clone_size: once
v_call: TRBV20-1
cdr3_nt: TGCAGTGCTAGTGGGGGGGGTGGCTACACCTTC
cdr3_aa: CSASGGGGYTF

d_call: .
j_call: TRBJ2-3
clone_size: .
v_call: TRBV6-4
cdr3_nt: TGTGCCAGCAGTGATGACGGGACAAGCACAGATACGCAGTATTTT
cdr3_aa: CASSDDGTSTDTQYF

d_call: TRBD1
j_call: TRBJ2-7
clone_size: .
v_call: TRBV5-1
cdr3_nt: TGCGCCAGCAGCTGGACAGGGTTCGAGCAGTACTTC
cdr3_aa: CASSWTGFEQYF

d_call: TRBD2
j_call: TRBJ2-3
clone_size: .
v_call: TRBV4-3
cdr3_nt: TGCGCCAGCAGCCCTTTTCTCCCGGGACTAGCGGGAGGGCCCTCAGGCACAGATACGCAGTATTTT
cdr3_aa: CASSPFLPGLAGGPSGTDTQYF

d_call: .
j_call: TRBJ1-2
clone_size: .
v_call: TRBV6-5
cdr3_nt: TGTGCCAGCAGTCCCTTCGAAGGAGACTATGGCTACACCTTC
cdr3_aa: CASSPFEGDYGYTF

d_call: .
j_call: TRBJ1-1
clone_size: .
v_call: TRBV12-5
cdr3_nt: TGTGCTAGTCTGGCGACCAGGGCTGGAGAAGCTTTCTTT
cdr3_aa: CASLATRAGEAFF

d_call: .
j_call: TRBJ2-2
clone_size: .
v_call: TRBV5-1
cdr3_nt: TGCGCCAGCTCCGGGACAACCTACACCGGGGAGCTGTTTTTT
cdr3_aa: CASSGTTYTGELFF

d_call: TRBD2
j_call: TRBJ2-7
clone_size: .
v_call: TRBV11-3
cdr3_nt: TGTGCCAGCAGCGTGGGACTAATCTACGAGCAGTACTTC
cdr3_aa: CASSVGLIYEQYF

d_call: TRBD2
j_call: TRBJ2-5
clone_size: few
v_call: TRBV9
cdr3_nt: TGTGCCAGCAGCGTGGGGGGACTAGCGGGAGGACCAGAGACCCAGTACTTC
cdr3_aa: CASSVGGLAGGPETQYF

d_call: TRBD1
j_call: TRBJ2-7
clone_size: .
v_call: TRBV2
cdr3_nt: TGTGCCAGCAGCGGACAGGGGCCGCAGTACTTC
cdr3_aa: CASSGQGPQYF

d_call: TRBD1
j_call: TRBJ1-1
clone_size: .
v_call: TRBV9
cdr3_nt: TGTGCCAGCAGCGTAGGAGGGGGCGAACCTAACACTGAAGCTTTCTTT
cdr3_aa: CASSVGGGEPNTEAFF

d_call: TRBD1
j_call: TRBJ2-7
clone_size: .
v_call: TRBV6-5
cdr3_nt: TGTGCCAGCAGTTCGACCCGGGACAGGTCCTACGAGCAGTACTTC
cdr3_aa: CASSSTRDRSYEQYF

d_call: TRBD2
j_call: TRBJ2-3
clone_size: .
v_call: TRBV11-2
cdr3_nt: TGTGCCAGCAGCGGGGAGGGGACTACCTACACAGATACGCAGTATTTT
cdr3_aa: CASSGEGTTYTDTQYF

d_call: TRBD1
j_call: TRBJ2-2
clone_size: once
v_call: TRBV28
cdr3_nt: TGTGCCAGCAGAATAGGGGACAGGGTCAACACCGGGGAGCTGTTTTTT
cdr3_aa: CASRIGDRVNTGELFF

d_call: .
j_call: TRBJ1-1
clone_size: once
v_call: TRBV10-2
cdr3_nt: TGCGCCAGTAGGTTGGGGCAGATGAACACTGAAGCTTTCTTT
cdr3_aa: CASRLGQMNTEAFF

d_call: TRBD1
j_call: TRBJ1-2
clone_size: .
v_call: TRBV6-5
cdr3_nt: TGTGCCAGCAGTTACACCGGGACAGGGGGTTATGGCTACACCTTC
cdr3_aa: CASSYTGTGGYGYTF

d_call: .
j_call: TRBJ1-4
clone_size: .
v_call: TRBV30
cdr3_nt: TGTGCGTGGGACGCGGGCAGTCTCGTAACTAATGAAAAACTGTTTTTT
cdr3_aa: CAWDAGSLVTNEKLFF

d_call: TRBD1
j_call: TRBJ1-4
clone_size: .
v_call: TRBV30
cdr3_nt: TGTGCCTGGAAGACAGGGGGTGAAAAACTGTTTTTT
cdr3_aa: CAWKTGGEKLFF

d_call: .
j_call: TRBJ2-7
clone_size: .
v_call: TRBV6-1
cdr3_nt: TGTGCCAGCATTGATAGGAAGGGGGTGGGTTTTGGGCAGTACTTC
cdr3_aa: CASIDRKGVGFGQYF

d_call: .
j_call: TRBJ1-5
clone_size: once
v_call: TRBV19
cdr3_nt: TGTGCCAGTAGTTGGCGGGTTCAGCCCCAGCATTTT
cdr3_aa: CASSWRVQPQHF

d_call: .
j_call: TRBJ2-4
clone_size: few
v_call: TRBV10-2
cdr3_nt: TGCGCCAGCAGTGATGAAGCAAACATTCAGTACTTC
cdr3_aa: CASSDEANIQYF

d_call: TRBD1
j_call: TRBJ2-3
clone_size: .
v_call: TRBV7-9
cdr3_nt: TGTGCCAGCGCCCCCGGGACAGGCCAAACAGATACGCAGTATTTT
cdr3_aa: CASAPGTGQTDTQYF

d_call: TRBD1
j_call: TRBJ1-1
clone_size: .
v_call: TRBV13
cdr3_nt: TGTGCCAGCAGCCTAGCCCGTCGGGACAGGGGGTTTGCTTTCTTT
cdr3_aa: CASSLARRDRGFAFF